This T cell receptor beta chain appears in the sequencing data of a study of T cell responses to AZD1222 COVID-19 vaccine. General study points: Repertoire collection took place solely once the T cell response had peaked. Unmutated variant regions are reportedly targeted by nearly half of spike-specific TCRs. CD4 TCRs covered the whole spike, strongest at regions 160-218 and 743-854.

Clones were sequenced by immunoSEQ multiplex PCR, and TCRdb holds only the in-frame ones, with some missing. The sample includes roughly 53,000 clones, approximately 88% of them seen just once. As regards this clone: Its matching antigen is unknown.

This CDR3 is built from 16 residues. Germline assignment: CDR1 SGHRS and CDR2 YFSETQ. The V gene end was trimmed by 2 bases and the J gene end by 8 bases; junction bases not matched to a gene: 11. The origin of this receptor is an adult in good health. The chain combines TRBV5-1 with TRBJ2-1; TRBD1 aligns across 9 bases. Here the sequenced sample was peripheral blood, taken on day 0 of AZD1222 vaccination. CDR3 sequence: CASSFTGTGREDEQFF. The CDR3 nucleotides read TGCGCCAGCAGCTTTACCGGGACAGGGAGGGAGGATGAGCAGTTCTTC.